The 13 T cell receptor beta chains in this list originate from one sample, sequenced in a study of T cell responses to AZD1222 COVID-19 vaccine. TCRdb keeps only in-frame clones here, not all; method: immunoSEQ multiplex PCR. The sample holds more than 95,000 clones, around 88% seen once. The material was peripheral blood, obtained on day 0 of AZD1222 vaccination. The receptors come from an adult in good health.

This sequence joins TRBV7-2 and TRBJ2-1, with 15 positions matching TRBD2. Germline trimming cut 2 bases from V and 7 bases from J; bases unmatched to any gene: 3. Germline values: CDR1 SGHTA, CDR2 FQGNSA. The CDR3 contains 16 residues. CDR3 loop: CASSLFGLAGGNEQFF. The CDR3 bases are TGTGCCAGCAGCTTATTTGGACTAGCGGGAGGGAATGAGCAGTTCTTC. The full variable domain, in which reference TRBV7-2 and TRBJ2-1 provide the parts outside the CDR3, is GAGVSQSPSNKVTEKGKDVELRCDPISGHTALYWYRQSLGQGLEFLIYFQGNSAPDKSGLPSDRFSAERTGGSVSTLTIQRTQQEDSAVYLCASSLFGLAGGNEQFFGPGTRLTVL.

In DNA, the CDR3 is TGTGCCACCAGCAGAGGCGGACTAGCGGGGATGGGGGAGCTGTTTTTT. Amino acid sequence: CATSRGGLAGMGELFF. The V call is TRBV15, the J call TRBJ2-2; 12 nucleotides match TRBD2. The ends lost 1 base at V and 8 bases at J; junction bases unmatched: 5. This CDR3 is built from 16 residues. Germline CDR1 LNHNV, CDR2 YYDKDF (reference sequence).

The chain is built from TRBV7-3 and TRBJ1-2; 12 positions agree with TRBD1. Germline CDR1 is SGHTA and CDR2 is FQGTGA. Trimming cost V 4 bases and J 7 bases; bases outside gene matches: 7. The CDR3 has 15 residues. Here the CDR3 DNA reads TGTGCCAGCAGCTCAACCGGGACAGGGGGCCGTGGCTACACCTTC. It specifies CASSSTGTGGRGYTF.

The chain is built from TRBV2 and TRBJ2-7; the match to TRBD1 covers 7 bases. Germline CDR1 is SNHLY and CDR2 is FYNNEI. V was clipped by 6 bases and J by 6 bases; unmatched bases: 8. The CDR3 totals 13 residues. CDR3 sequence: CASRGYTGVEQYF. DNA of the CDR3: TGTGCCAGCAGGGGGTATACAGGGGTCGAGCAGTACTTC.

The CDR3 nucleotides are TGTGCCAGCAGCTTAGCGGGGAACACCGGGGAGCTGTTTTTT. Protein: CASSLAGNTGELFF. The gene calls are TRBV7-2 and TRBJ2-2; no clear D. The CDR3 loop spans 14 amino acids. The germline V gene has CDR1 SGHTA and CDR2 FQGNSA. V was cut by 0 bases and J by 1 base, with 3 bases left in between.

The chain couples TRBV27 to TRBJ2-7; 12 bases are a match to TRBD2. In germline, CDR1 is MNHEY, CDR2 SMNVEV (reference sequence). V lost 6 bases, J lost 4 bases, and 10 bases stayed unmatched. The length of the CDR3 is 16 residues. The CDR3 DNA reads TGTGCCAGCAGACCAGCCTCTAGCGGGAGGGCTTACGAGCAGTACTTC. This encodes CASRPASSGRAYEQYF.

The V gene is TRBV21-1, the J gene TRBJ2-6. TRBV21-1 is labeled a pseudogene. The CDR3 runs to 13 residues. CDR3 amino acids: CASSKAGANVLTF. The CDR3 coding sequence is TGTGCCAGCAGCAAAGCTGGGGCCAACGTCCTGACTTTC.

This chain connects TRBV19 to TRBJ2-4, with D hard to call. Looked up from germline, CDR1 is LNHDA and CDR2 is SQIVND (reference sequence). Trimming cost V 5 bases and J 0 bases, with 2 bases left between them. CDR3 size: 12 residues. The CDR3 sequence is CASSLAKNIQYF. In DNA form, the CDR3 reads TGTGCCAGTAGTCTAGCCAAAAACATTCAGTACTTC.

The chain uses TRBV5-1 and TRBJ1-1; 7 nucleotides match TRBD1. The germline CDR1 and CDR2 sequences are SGHRS and YFSETQ. With V trimmed by 6 bases and J by 0 bases, 5 bases remained unmatched. This CDR3 contains 14 residues. CDR3 sequence: CASTMTGLNTEAFF. CDR3 sequence (DNA): TGCGCCAGCACCATGACAGGGTTGAACACTGAAGCTTTCTTT.

V usage is TRBV18 and J usage is TRBJ1-4; the D gene is possibly TRBD1 (5 bases). The germline V gene encodes CDR1 KGHSH and CDR2 LQKENI. V lost 4 bases and J lost 5, with 14 bases in between. CDR3 length: 15 amino acids. The CDR3 protein is CASSQGPGQNEKLFF. The CDR3 region has the DNA TGTGCCAGCTCACAGGGGCCAGGTCAGAATGAAAAACTGTTTTTT.

This sequence joins TRBV6-5 and TRBJ2-7; perhaps TRBD1 as D (6 bases). The V gene lost 0 bases and the J gene lost 6 bases, with 9 bases spanning the gap. The CDR3 is made up of 13 amino acids. CDR1 and CDR2 from the germline V gene are MNHEY and SVGAGI. CDR3 loop: CASSYSGQIEQYF. CDR3 bases: TGTGCCAGCAGTTACTCTGGACAGATCGAGCAGTACTTC.

The chain combines TRBV6-5 with TRBJ1-2; D unresolved. Trimming stripped 5 bases from V and 0 bases from J, with 13 bases between. Germline assignment: CDR1 MNHEY and CDR2 SVGAGI. This CDR3 is built from 15 residues. CDR3 sequence reads: CASSKQTTPNYGYTF. In DNA, the CDR3 is TGTGCCAGCAGTAAGCAAACGACTCCTAACTATGGCTACACCTTC.

This chain links TRBV2 with TRBJ1-5; no definite D call. This CDR3 has 13 amino acids. Germline V gene sequence: CDR1 SNHLY, CDR2 FYNNEI. Trimming removed 6 bases at V and 0 bases at J, with 6 bases between. The CDR3 DNA reads as TGTGCCAGCAGCACCTATAGCAATCAGCCCCAGCATTTT. This translates into CASSTYSNQPQHF. Full variable domain (missing parts from reference TRBV2 and TRBJ1-5): EPEVTQTPSHQVTQMGQEVILRCVPISNHLYFYWYRQILGQKVEFLVSFYNNEISEKSEIFDDQFSVERPDGSNFTLKIRSTKLEDSAMYFCASSTYSNQPQHFGDGTRLSIL.